These 5 T cell receptor beta chains originate from one sample sequenced in a study of cytomegalovirus exposure and HLA in healthy donors. It was with 60 Vbeta and 13 Jbeta primers that the PCR ran. Clones were sequenced by immunoSEQ multiplex PCR, and TCRdb holds only the in-frame ones, with some missing. Here the sample spans about 84,000 clones, roughly 61% being singletons. Material: PBMCs. The receptors were sampled from a middle-aged woman in good health and CMV-seropositive.

The V call is TRBV2, the J call TRBJ2-5, with 12 positions matching TRBD2. V shed 6 bases and J 0 bases; nucleotides not matched to a gene: 5. The CDR3 sequence is 16 residues long. Germline V CDR1 and CDR2: SNHLY, FYNNEI. The CDR3 is CASSGTSGLYQETQYF. DNA of the CDR3: TGTGCCAGCAGCGGGACTAGCGGGCTGTACCAAGAGACCCAGTACTTC. Supplemented by reference TRBV2 and TRBJ2-5, the full variable domain reads EPEVTQTPSHQVTQMGQEVILRCVPISNHLYFYWYRQILGQKVEFLVSFYNNEISEKSEIFDDQFSVERPDGSNFTLKIRSTKLEDSAMYFCASSGTSGLYQETQYFGPGTRLLVL.

The chain is built from TRBV5-1 and TRBJ2-7, with 10 bases that match TRBD1. Germline V gives CDR1 SGHRS, CDR2 YFSETQ. This CDR3 has 14 residues. Trimming cost V 0 bases and J 4 bases; bases outside gene matches: 1. In DNA form, the CDR3 reads TGCGCCAGCAGCTTGGTGGGACAGGGGTACGAGCAGTACTTC. Amino acid sequence: CASSLVGQGYEQYF.

This clone was observed a handful of times. The chain is built from TRBV7-9 and TRBJ2-3; 10 bases agree with TRBD2. The germline V gene has CDR1 SEHNR and CDR2 FQNEAQ (reference sequence). This CDR3 spans 15 amino acids. The V and J ends lost 4 bases and 2 bases, in that order; junction bases with no gene match: 3. CDR3 nucleotide sequence: TGTGCCAGCAGCTACACTAGCGGGAACACAGATACGCAGTATTTT. This encodes CASSYTSGNTDTQYF.

V is TRBV19 and J is TRBJ2-1, with 7 bases aligning to TRBD1. Germline values: CDR1 LNHDA, CDR2 SQIVND (reference sequence). V was clipped by 5 bases and J by 8 bases; unmatched bases: 12. This CDR3 spans 15 amino acids. The CDR3 DNA sequence: TGTGCCAGTAGTCCGCAGCCGACAGGGTTTGATGAGCAGTTCTTC. The encoded protein is CASSPQPTGFDEQFF.

The V and J genes are TRBV27 and TRBJ2-1; 14 nucleotides agree with TRBD2. CDR1 and CDR2 (germline): MNHEY, SMNVEV (reference sequence). The CDR3 totals 18 residues. Germline trimming cut 0 bases from V and 7 bases from J; bases unmatched to any gene: 8. CDR3 in DNA: TGTGCCAGCAGTTTATCCGGGGGACTAGCGGGAGTATTAAATGAGCAGTTCTTC. Translating gives CASSLSGGLAGVLNEQFF.